This TCR beta chain is drawn from a study of tumor and adjacent non-tumor tissue in lung cancer. Study information: Patients were aged roughly 30 to 76, ten or so men and roughly 5 women, stage I to III. General observations from the study: TCR diversity was significantly greater in tumor than normal lung tissue. Top 100 clones took a larger repertoire share in normal lung.

RNA was extracted from bulk tissue without any cell sorting. This non-tumor lung sample came from over 3 cm beyond the tumor edge. The CDR3 is 12 residues long. Germline CDR1 SQVTM, CDR2 ANQGSEA. Remarks on this clonotype: Its antigen remains unknown.

TCRbeta libraries were built with three rounds of nested PCR, modified from ARM-PCR. TCRdb processed the multiplex PCR reads anew with MiXCR; each CDR3 protein has one entry. The table includes roughly 90,000 distinct CDR3 sequences, 65% to 80% detected once. The receptor comes from a woman in her forties or fifties with non-small cell lung cancer. The sequencing input was distant non-tumor lung tissue. The rearrangement joins TRBV29-1 to TRBJ1-1; no firm D call. The DNA for the CDR3 is TGCAGTCCCAGCAGGATGAACACTGAAGCTTTCTTT. Protein product: CSPSRMNTEAFF.